This passage covers 22 T cell receptor beta chains from one sample sequenced in a study of T cell repertoires in cytomegalovirus infection (dated by TCRdb to 2018 to 2020). The antigens for these receptors are not known. Read against the paper, the sample's treatment or condition label means: in vitro stimulation with specific CMV peptide epitopes to enrich CMV-specific T cells. Sequencing relied on an Illumina HiSeq 1500. In-frame beta chains were kept once TCRdb had trimmed the public reads at Q25 with fastp and called clones with MiXCR. Every CDR3 protein is listed once, alongside the most common genes and DNA of its rows. Recorded for this sample are 640,000 or so distinct CDR3 sequences; around 30% of them occurred a single time. The ten largest make up 15% to 20% of the sample. The source was cultured PBMCs, collected from culture after CMV antigen stimulation. The receptors here all came from a human donor in good health (CMV status not recorded). Some clones in this sample may be carry-over from other donors' samples.

The chain is built from TRBV7-2 and TRBJ2-3; 8 bases are a match to TRBD2. The junction had 6 bases not matched to a gene; V was cut back by 4 bases and J by 3 bases. Germline loops: CDR1 SGHTA, CDR2 FQGNSA. CDR3 length: 15 amino acids. Here the CDR3 reads CASSYIAGSTDTQYF. In DNA, the CDR3 is TGTGCCAGCAGCTATATAGCGGGGTCAACAGATACGCAGTATTTT.

A few counts support this clonotype. This rearrangement joins TRBV5-1 to TRBJ2-1, with a weak D call TRBD1 (5 bases). The V gene lost 5 bases and the J gene lost 2 bases, with 17 bases spanning the gap. Germline CDR1 reads SGHRS; CDR2 reads YFSETQ. The CDR3 is made up of 16 amino acids. Here the CDR3 reads CASSLSSGITYNEQFF. The CDR3 DNA reads as TGCGCCAGCAGTCTCAGTTCAGGGATCACCTACAATGAGCAGTTCTTC.

This clonotype was picked up a small number of times. The chain has TRBV7-9 and TRBJ2-7; the match to TRBD1 covers 8 bases. The CDR3 is made up of 13 amino acids. The V gene's germline CDR1 is SEHNR and CDR2 FQNEAQ (reference sequence). V lost 8 bases, J lost 5 bases, and 8 bases stayed unmatched. CDR3 in amino acids: CASRGDRNDEQYF. The CDR3 bases are TGTGCCAGCCGTGGGGACAGGAACGACGAGCAGTACTTC.

The gene calls are TRBV19 and TRBJ2-2, with D possibly TRBD2 on 5 matching bases. Germline CDR1 reads LNHDA; CDR2 reads SQIVND (reference sequence). V shed 0 bases and J shed 3 bases, with 14 bases lying between them. This CDR3 comprises 17 residues. CDR3: CASSIDPDYGDTGELFF. The DNA for the CDR3 is TGTGCCAGTAGTATAGACCCAGACTACGGGGACACCGGGGAGCTGTTTTTT.

In its sample, this clonotype was seen many times. This sequence joins TRBV12-3 or TRBV12-4 and TRBJ2-3; 8 bases agree with TRBD1. Trimming cost V 5 bases and J 6 bases; bases outside gene matches: 19. CDR3 size: 18 residues. In DNA, the CDR3 is TGTGCCAGCAGTCGATATAGTCCGGGACAGGCGCTCCAGGATACGCAGTATTTT. Its translation is CASSRYSPGQALQDTQYF.

The genes are TRBV20-1 and TRBJ1-5; D perhaps matches TRBD1 (6 bases). There are 15 residues in the CDR3. Germline CDR1 DFQATT, CDR2 SNEGSKA (reference sequence). Trimming pared 2 bases from V and 6 bases from J, leaving 17 bases between. The CDR3 sequence: CSARSTTGFSQPQHF. CDR3 nucleotides: TGCAGTGCTAGATCAACCACAGGGTTTAGTCAGCCCCAGCATTTT.

The V and J genes are TRBV6-2 or TRBV6-3 and TRBJ1-4; D ambiguous. Germline V gene sequence: CDR1 MNHEY, CDR2 SVGEGT. CDR3 length: 14 residues. Trimming pared 6 bases from V and 12 bases from J, leaving 20 bases between. CDR3 sequence (DNA): TGTGCCAGCAGCACGACCCTTCAGAGACCCGAACTGTTTTTT. Protein: CASSTTLQRPELFF.

The chain recombines TRBV19 with TRBJ2-7; 7 nucleotides agree with TRBD1. Germline assignment: CDR1 LNHDA and CDR2 SQIVND (reference sequence). This CDR3 region has 16 residues. V lost 6 bases to trimming and J lost 0 bases; unmatched junction nucleotides: 11. DNA for the CDR3: TGTGCCAGTAGCAGAACGACCGGGACAGCCTCCTACGAGCAGTACTTC. Amino acid sequence: CASSRTTGTASYEQYF. The whole variable domain, filled in from reference TRBV19 and TRBJ2-7, reads DGGITQSPKYLFRKEGQNVTLSCEQNLNHDAMYWYRQDPGQGLRLIYYSQIVNDFQKGDIAEGYSVSREKKESFPLTVTSAQKNPTAFYLCASSRTTGTASYEQYFGPGTRLTVT.

Many counts were recorded for this clonotype. V usage is TRBV12-3 or TRBV12-4 and J usage is TRBJ1-2; D is perhaps TRBD1 (5 bases). This CDR3 is 18 amino acids long. V was cut by 1 base and J by 3 bases, with 21 bases left in between. In DNA, the CDR3 is TGTGCCAGCAGTTTAGACAGGTTAAGGATCCGTTTGGACTATGGCTACACCTTC. It translates to CASSLDRLRIRLDYGYTF.

This sequence joins TRBV12-3 or TRBV12-4 and TRBJ1-1; D remains ambiguous. V lost 11 bases and J lost 6, with 13 bases in between. CDR3 length: 11 residues. CDR3 sequence reads: CAGTVSSEAFF. In nucleotides, the CDR3 is TGTGCCGGCACGGTTTCCTCTGAAGCTTTCTTT.

The V gene is TRBV20-1, the J gene TRBJ2-7, with D uncertain. V was clipped by 6 bases and J by 2 bases, with 17 bases between them. Germline V lookup: CDR1 DFQATT, CDR2 SNEGSKA (reference sequence). The CDR3 is made up of 14 amino acids. CDR3 in DNA: TGCAGTGCCTCCCCGGGCAGTTCAACCTACGAGCAGTACTTC. Its protein product is CSASPGSSTYEQYF.

The chain has TRBV7-6 and TRBJ1-4; 8 positions match TRBD1. CDR3 size: 17 residues. V dropped 8 bases and J dropped 5; count of bases not matched to a gene: 16. Germline loops: CDR1 SGHVS, CDR2 FNYEAQ. This chain's CDR3 is CASGNDRGLYSNEKLFF. Here the CDR3 DNA reads TGTGCCAGCGGCAATGACAGGGGCCTCTATTCGAATGAAAAACTGTTTTTT.

The chain links TRBV29-1 to TRBJ2-1; D gene ambiguous. The ends were cut back, 6 bases at V and 10 bases at J, with 10 bases in the middle. Looked up from germline, CDR1 is SQVTM and CDR2 is ANQGSEA. There are 10 residues in the CDR3. In DNA, the CDR3 is TGCAGCGTAGATTTTCCAGAGCAGTTCTTC. Protein sequence: CSVDFPEQFF.

The chain joins TRBV7-6 to TRBJ2-3; D not certain. The length of the CDR3 is 14 residues. CDR1 and CDR2 (germline): SGHVS, FNYEAQ. Trimming cost V 1 base and J 6 bases, with 11 bases left between them. DNA of the CDR3: TGTGCCAGCAGCTTAGACCCAGGATCGGATACGCAGTATTTT. Residues: CASSLDPGSDTQYF.

The CDR3 DNA reads as TGTGCCAGTAGTAACGGAGAGGAGGCCCAGCAGTACTTC. Translating it yields CASSNGEEAQQYF. This chain uses TRBV19 with TRBJ2-7, with a possible D match to TRBD2 (5 bases). This CDR3 has 13 amino acids. CDR1 LNHDA and CDR2 SQIVND come from the germline V gene (reference sequence). Trimming removed 4 bases from V and 8 bases from J, with 15 bases in between. The variable domain in full, completed from reference TRBV19 and TRBJ2-7, reads DGGITQSPKYLFRKEGQNVTLSCEQNLNHDAMYWYRQDPGQGLRLIYYSQIVNDFQKGDIAEGYSVSREKKESFPLTVTSAQKNPTAFYLCASSNGEEAQQYFGPGTRLTVT.

In nucleotides, the CDR3 is TGTGCCAGCAGTTTAGGAGGCCAGGGGAATACGCAGTATTTT. The encoded protein is CASSLGGQGNTQYF. The chain has TRBV12-3 or TRBV12-4 and TRBJ2-3; weak D call: TRBD1 (6 bases). This CDR3 has 14 amino acids. V was pared by 1 base and J by 7 bases, with 12 bases between.

This clonotype was seen only once. The chain links TRBV20-1 to TRBJ2-7; a weak D match, TRBD1 (5 bases). Germline V CDR1 and CDR2: DFQATT, SNEGSKA (reference sequence). The CDR3 sequence is 13 residues long. Trimming pared 6 bases from V and 0 bases from J, leaving 12 bases between. The CDR3 sequence: CSAARDSSYEQYF. The CDR3 DNA follows: TGCAGTGCAGCCAGGGATAGCTCCTACGAGCAGTACTTC.

The sample holds a few counts of this clonotype. This chain connects TRBV12-3 or TRBV12-4 to TRBJ2-7; D remains unclear. Between the trimmed V and J ends, which lost 6 bases and 4 bases, there was a span of 10 bases. The CDR3 totals 12 residues. CDR3 residues: CASRAEGYEQYF. CDR3 DNA sequence: TGTGCCAGCAGGGCAGAAGGGTACGAGCAGTACTTC.

Note on this clonotype: The junction departs from the called germline gene at one end, perhaps through a read error. The chain links TRBV19 to TRBJ2-2; TRBD2 might be the D (6 bases). The CDR3 contains 14 residues. The germline V gene has CDR1 LNHDA and CDR2 SQIVND (reference sequence). In nucleotides, the CDR3 is TGTGCCAGTAGTATCTTTGGGGTCACCGGGGAGGTGTTTTTT. This codes for CASSIFGVTGEVFF.

This clonotype has only a few counts. V gene TRBV7-8 combines with J gene TRBJ2-2; D might be TRBD1 or TRBD2, each matching 5 bases. This CDR3 spans 15 amino acids. The germline V gene encodes CDR1 SGHVS and CDR2 FQNEAQ. Trimming took off 6 bases at V and 6 bases at J, with 17 bases between the two ends. The CDR3 sequence is CASSGEWGKAGELFF. The CDR3 nucleotides are TGTGCCAGCAGTGGAGAGTGGGGGAAGGCCGGGGAGCTGTTTTTT.

This clonotype was seen only once. The chain links TRBV5-1 to TRBJ1-3, with D hard to call. Deletions cut 4 bases from V and 2 bases from J, with 13 bases between. This CDR3 has 15 amino acids. The germline V gene has CDR1 SGHRS and CDR2 YFSETQ. CDR3 sequence: CASSPGRHAGNTIYF. CDR3 coding DNA: TGCGCCAGCAGCCCAGGACGCCATGCTGGAAACACCATATATTTT. Full variable domain (outside the CDR3, taken from reference TRBV5-1 and TRBJ1-3): KAGVTQTPRYLIKTRGQQVTLSCSPISGHRSVSWYQQTPGQGLQFLFEYFSETQRNKGNFPGRFSGRQFSNSRSEMNVSTLELGDSALYLCASSPGRHAGNTIYFGEGSWLTVV.

This clonotype was seen a handful of times. The V gene is TRBV2, the J gene TRBJ1-2; 9 nucleotides align to TRBD1. Looked up from germline, CDR1 is SNHLY and CDR2 is FYNNEI. The CDR3 is 14 residues long. With 4 bases clipped from V and 7 bases from J, the junction kept 7 bases outside the gene matches. The CDR3 DNA follows: TGTGCCAGCAGTGGGGACAGGGTTCTTAGTGGCTACACCTTC. Residues: CASSGDRVLSGYTF.